Below, one T cell receptor beta chain is given with its context. The data were produced by immunoSEQ multiplex PCR, yet TCRdb's version contains in-frame clones alone and is incomplete. The sample contains around 5,700 clones, roughly 90% of which appear only once. This sample was taken from a study of T cell clonotyping in hematopoietic cell transplantation. CDR1 SGHAT and CDR2 FQNNGV come from the germline V gene. This CDR3 comprises 15 residues. V trimming: 2 bases; J trimming: 2 bases; junction bases outside the gene matches: 5. Sequences were derived from peripheral blood mononuclear cells, sampled 100 days after allogeneic stem cell transplant. The clonotype originates from a female patient between 50 and 59 years old who had an allogeneic stem cell transplant from an unrelated donor, so T cells may come from the graft donor. Some clones in this sample may be carry-over from other donors' samples. The chain has TRBV11-2 and TRBJ2-5; TRBD1 aligns across 7 bases. The CDR3 DNA is TGTGCCAGCAGCTTAAATGGACAGGAACAAGAGACCCAGTACTTC. The encoded protein is CASSLNGQEQETQYF.